The sequence of this T cell receptor (beta chain) was determined in a study of metastatic and nonmetastatic thyroid tumors. Study summary: Across peripheral blood and tumor or nodule tissue samples taken from malignant and benign thyroid patients, the repertoires were compared with one another. General observations from the study: The study reportedly found significantly higher TCR beta diversity in malignant thyroid tumors than benign nodules, in blood and tumor.

Every patient was untreated before thyroid surgery. Per the authors' pipeline: Built for papillary thyroid cancer, a distant-metastasis classifier drew on CDR3 differences across clinicopathological groups. TCRdb redid the clone calls on the PCR reads using MiXCR. The V and J calls follow TCRdb's processing rather than the paper's. The sample consists of roughly 13,000 clones, under 35% of them appearing once. The CDR3 extends over 12 amino acids. Trimming pared 0 bases from V and 8 bases from J, leaving 7 bases between. This clone was recorded a few times. Its antigen is undetermined. The origin of this receptor is a female donor with papillary thyroid cancer or a benign thyroid nodule (not recorded which). Some clones in this sample may be carry-over from other donors' samples. The sequenced sample consisted of tumor tissue. V usage is TRBV12-3 or TRBV12-4 and J usage is TRBJ1-2, with TRBD1 as a possible D gene (5 bases). The CDR3, as DNA: TGTGCCAGCAGTTTAGCGGCAGGGGGCTACACCTTC. The encoded protein is CASSLAAGGYTF.